This TCR beta chain was recovered during a study of beta chain features in type 1 diabetes. Study-wide results and caveats: Across all four CD4+ subsets, people with type 1 diabetes showed modestly shorter TCRB CDR3s.

All of the isolated RNA was reverse transcribed, so expressed TCRB transcripts were sequenced. Clones were read by immunoSEQ multiplex PCR, and TCRdb kept only the in-frame ones, dropping some. The table lists over 120,000 clones, 13% of them singletons. The CDR3 spans 11 residues. V was cut by 5 bases and J by 8 bases, with 12 bases left in between. Germline V gene data show CDR1 as SQVTM and CDR2 as ANQGSEA. The table lists this clone with a few counts. Its matching antigen is unknown. Material: central memory CD4+ T cells from blood. This TCR derives from a man aged 18 to 29 with type 1 diabetes. The V gene is TRBV29-1, the J gene TRBJ1-1, with D possibly matching TRBD1 (5 bases). CDR3 amino acids: CSVTLDREAFF. The CDR3 DNA reads as TGCAGCGTTACCCTTGACAGAGAAGCTTTCTTT.